Below are 16 T cell receptor beta chains sequenced from a single sample in a study of blood T cell repertoires in COVID-19. The protocol was immunoSEQ multiplex PCR, while the TCRdb copy is restricted to in-frame clones and leaves out a portion. The sample yields tens of thousands of clones, 79% seen once. The sample taken for sequencing was peripheral blood. The receptors were sampled from a human donor in a cohort sampled during active COVID-19.

This clone was counted a few times. The chain joins TRBV11-2 to TRBJ1-6; 7 nucleotides align to TRBD1. V shed 5 bases, J shed 7 bases, and the junction held 8 bases outside the gene matches. CDR1 is SGHAT, CDR2 FQNNGV, per germline. The CDR3 extends over 15 amino acids. CDR3 DNA sequence: TGTGCCAGCAGCCCGAGACAGGGAGTGAATTCACCCCTCCACTTT. It translates to CASSPRQGVNSPLHF.

The sample holds a few counts of this clone. The genes are TRBV9 and TRBJ1-2; TRBD1 aligns across 9 bases. The CDR3 has 14 amino acids. V trimming: 2 bases; J trimming: 8 bases; junction bases outside the gene matches: 7. Germline V gene sequence: CDR1 SGDLS, CDR2 YYNGEE. Here the CDR3 reads CASSVDTGGRGYTF. The DNA for the CDR3 is TGTGCCAGCAGCGTCGACACAGGGGGCCGCGGCTACACCTTC.

This rearrangement joins TRBV23-1 to TRBJ2-7, with a weak D call TRBD1 (6 bases). TRBV23-1 is placed among ORFs of uncertain function. Deletions cut 5 bases from V and 1 base from J, with 21 bases between. The CDR3 has 17 residues. In DNA, the CDR3 is TGCGCCAGCAGTTCAACTCGACCGGGGACATTATCCTACGAGCAGTACTTC. Amino acid sequence: CASSSTRPGTLSYEQYF.

The chain joins TRBV24-1 to TRBJ1-1; 8 bases line up with TRBD1. In germline, CDR1 is KGHDR, CDR2 SFDVKD. Trimming removed 7 bases from V and 1 base from J; junction bases left unmatched: 1. The CDR3 sequence is 13 residues long. The chain's CDR3 is CATRGQGNTEAFF. The CDR3 DNA follows: TGTGCCACCAGAGGACAGGGGAACACTGAAGCTTTCTTT.

There are a few counts of this clone. This chain links TRBV20-1 with TRBJ2-7; 9 bases agree with TRBD1. With 5 bases clipped from V and 6 bases from J, the junction kept 2 bases outside the gene matches. This CDR3 spans 11 amino acids. CDR1 and CDR2 from the germline V gene are DFQATT and SNEGSKA (reference sequence). For the CDR3, the DNA is TGCAGTGCTGCGACAGGGGGCGAGCAGTACTTC. Encoded protein: CSAATGGEQYF.

This sequence joins TRBV11-3 and TRBJ2-3, with TRBD1 identical over 8 bases. CDR1 is SGHNT, CDR2 YENEEA, per germline. The CDR3 is 12 amino acids. V lost 4 bases and J lost 10; bases outside the gene matches: 4. CDR3 sequence reads: CASSSGQGPQYF. CDR3 nucleotides: TGTGCCAGCAGCTCAGGACAGGGTCCGCAGTATTTT.

The chain has TRBV2 and TRBJ2-7; 14 positions match TRBD2. Germline V gives CDR1 SNHLY, CDR2 FYNNEI. The CDR3 spans 18 residues. V dropped 3 bases and J dropped 3; count of bases not matched to a gene: 10. CDR3 bases: TGTGCCAGCAGTGAGGGACTAGCGGGAGAGGGGGTAGTCTACGAGCAGTACTTC. This codes for CASSEGLAGEGVVYEQYF.

The V call is TRBV7-9, the J call TRBJ2-3; 9 nucleotides agree with TRBD2. The CDR3 runs 15 residues. The V gene's germline CDR1 is SEHNR and CDR2 FQNEAQ (reference sequence). V shed 4 bases, J shed 4 bases, and the junction held 6 bases outside the gene matches. The CDR3 is CASSYTAGGADTQYF. DNA of the CDR3: TGTGCCAGCAGCTATACAGCGGGAGGCGCAGATACGCAGTATTTT.

Judged by abundance, this clone is medium-sized. The V call is TRBV21-1, the J call TRBJ1-6; TRBD1 is taken as the D call from the table, unchecked against the DNA. TRBV21-1 is tagged as a pseudogene. The CDR3 has 16 residues. The CDR3 region is CASSVRDRVNFSPLHF. CDR3 in DNA: TGTGCCAGCAGCGTCCGGGACAGGGTAAATTTTTCACCCCTCCACTTT.

This rearrangement joins TRBV4-2 to TRBJ1-2; D possibly corresponds to TRBD1 (5 bases). The ends were cut back, 0 bases at V and 8 bases at J, with 13 bases in the middle. The CDR3 is 14 amino acids. Germline V gene data show CDR1 as LGHNA and CDR2 as YNFKEQ. In DNA, the CDR3 is TGTGCCAGCAGCCAAGATGGGGCATTTAGGGGCTACACCTTC. Protein product: CASSQDGAFRGYTF.

This clone was picked up one time. The V call is TRBV6-2 or TRBV6-3, the J call TRBJ2-7, with TRBD2 as a possible D gene (6 bases). The germline V gene has CDR1 MNHEY and CDR2 SVGEGT. This CDR3 has 14 residues. V lost 5 bases, J lost 3 bases, and 14 bases lay in between. In nucleotides, the CDR3 is TGTGCCAGCAGTCAAGGGGTGCGGGGCTACGAGCAGTACTTC. It codes for CASSQGVRGYEQYF.

V and J are TRBV19 and TRBJ2-1, with 10 bases matching TRBD2. This CDR3 has 15 residues. J lost 3 bases, V lost 3 bases, and 2 bases had no gene match. Germline V gene lookup returns CDR1 LNHDA and CDR2 SQIVND (reference sequence). This CDR3 reads CASSILAGDYNEQFF. The CDR3 bases are TGTGCCAGTAGTATTCTAGCGGGAGACTACAATGAGCAGTTCTTC.

The chain recombines TRBV7-9 with TRBJ2-2, with 8 bases that match TRBD2. This CDR3 is 15 amino acids long. Looked up from germline, CDR1 is SEHNR and CDR2 is FQNEAQ (reference sequence). The junction had 4 bases not matched to a gene; V was cut back by 1 base and J by 6 bases. This CDR3 reads CASSLGSGGPGELFF. The CDR3 DNA is TGTGCCAGCAGCTTAGGCTCGGGAGGGCCCGGGGAGCTGTTTTTT.

The chain recombines TRBV7-7 with TRBJ2-5; D is possibly TRBD1 (7 bases). Germline CDR1 is SSHAT and CDR2 is FNYEAQ (reference sequence). V lost 4 bases and J lost 10, with 19 bases in between. The CDR3 runs 14 residues. CDR3 protein: CASSSSGTPGGQYF. The CDR3 coding sequence is TGTGCCAGCAGCTCCTCCGGGACTCCAGGGGGCCAGTACTTC.

The chain uses TRBV5-1 and TRBJ2-7; 9 bases are a match to TRBD2. V trimming: 7 bases; J trimming: 5 bases; junction bases outside the gene matches: 13. CDR3 length equals 15 residues. Germline lookup yields CDR1 SGHRS and CDR2 YFSETQ. The CDR3 loop reads CASHAGLAITDEQYF. CDR3 in DNA: TGCGCCAGCCACGCTGGACTAGCGATAACCGACGAGCAGTACTTC. The whole variable domain, filled in from reference TRBV5-1 and TRBJ2-7, reads KAGVTQTPRYLIKTRGQQVTLSCSPISGHRSVSWYQQTPGQGLQFLFEYFSETQRNKGNFPGRFSGRQFSNSRSEMNVSTLELGDSALYLCASHAGLAITDEQYFGPGTRLTVT.

V gene TRBV11-2 combines with J gene TRBJ2-1; D is possibly TRBD2 (5 bases). This CDR3 is built from 12 residues. From germline, CDR1 is SGHAT and CDR2 FQNNGV. V was pared by 1 base and J by 7 bases, with 5 bases between. The CDR3 bases are TGTGCCAGCAGCTTAGGGACTAATGAGCAGTTCTTC. It is translated as CASSLGTNEQFF.